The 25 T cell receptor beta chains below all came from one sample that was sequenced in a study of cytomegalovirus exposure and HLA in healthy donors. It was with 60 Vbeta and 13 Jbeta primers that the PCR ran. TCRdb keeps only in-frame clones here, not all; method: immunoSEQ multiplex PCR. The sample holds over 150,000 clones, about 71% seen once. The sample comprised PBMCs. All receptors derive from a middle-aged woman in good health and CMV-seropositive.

In nucleotides, the CDR3 is TGTGCCAGCAGTTTTCGGGAATATGAGCAGTACTTC. Protein product: CASSFREYEQYF. The chain joins TRBV28 to TRBJ2-7, with a weak D call TRBD2 (5 bases). V lost 3 bases and J 7 bases, leaving 10 bases between the germline ends. CDR3 length: 12 residues. Germline-derived CDR1 and CDR2 are MDHEN and SYDVKM.

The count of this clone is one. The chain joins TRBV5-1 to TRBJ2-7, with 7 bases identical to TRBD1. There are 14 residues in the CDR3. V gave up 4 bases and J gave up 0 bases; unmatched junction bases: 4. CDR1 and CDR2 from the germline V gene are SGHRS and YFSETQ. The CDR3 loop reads CASSPRDSSYEQYF. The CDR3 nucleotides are TGCGCCAGCAGCCCTCGGGACAGCTCCTACGAGCAGTACTTC.

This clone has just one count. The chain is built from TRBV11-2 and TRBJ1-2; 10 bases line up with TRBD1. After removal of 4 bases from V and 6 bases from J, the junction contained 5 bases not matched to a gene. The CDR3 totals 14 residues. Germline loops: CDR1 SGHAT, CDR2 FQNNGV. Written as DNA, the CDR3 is TGTGCCAGCAGCTCCCGGACAGGGGGAAATGGCTACACCTTC. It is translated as CASSSRTGGNGYTF.

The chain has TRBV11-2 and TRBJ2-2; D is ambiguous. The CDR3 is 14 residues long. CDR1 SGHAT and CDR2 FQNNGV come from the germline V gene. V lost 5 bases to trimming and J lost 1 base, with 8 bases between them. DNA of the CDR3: TGTGCCAGCAGCCACGAGGTGAACACCGGGGAGCTGTTTTTT. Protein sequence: CASSHEVNTGELFF.

CDR3 nucleotide sequence: TGTGCCAGTAGTATAGAGGGCCCCGGTGGGGGGGCCCAAGAGACCCAGTACTTC. Protein: CASSIEGPGGGAQETQYF. The V call is TRBV19, the J call TRBJ2-5; possible D gene TRBD2, 7 bases. This CDR3 has 18 amino acids. CDR1 and CDR2 (germline): LNHDA, SQIVND (reference sequence). Trimming removed 0 bases at V and 1 base at J, with 18 bases between.

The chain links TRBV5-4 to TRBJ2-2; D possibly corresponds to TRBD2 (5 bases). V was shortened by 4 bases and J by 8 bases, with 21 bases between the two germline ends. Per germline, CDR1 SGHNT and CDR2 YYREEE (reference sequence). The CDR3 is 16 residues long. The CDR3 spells CASSPPPTTGGGELFF. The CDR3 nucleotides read TGTGCCAGCAGCCCCCCCCCGACTACTGGAGGTGGGGAGCTGTTTTTT.

The CDR3 DNA reads as TGCGCCAGCAGCCAAGATGGCCCCGGGACAGCTGGAAACACCATATATTTT. It is translated as CASSQDGPGTAGNTIYF. This chain links TRBV4-1 with TRBJ1-3; 7 nucleotides line up with TRBD1. The CDR3 is 17 amino acids. J was trimmed by 2 bases and V by 0 bases; bases with no gene match: 7. Germline V lookup: CDR1 MGHRA, CDR2 YSYEKL.

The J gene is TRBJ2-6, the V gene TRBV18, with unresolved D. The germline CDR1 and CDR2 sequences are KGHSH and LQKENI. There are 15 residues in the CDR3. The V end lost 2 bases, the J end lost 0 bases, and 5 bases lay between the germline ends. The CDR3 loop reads CASSPEVSGANVLTF. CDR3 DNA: TGTGCCAGCTCACCAGAGGTCTCTGGGGCCAACGTCCTGACTTTC.

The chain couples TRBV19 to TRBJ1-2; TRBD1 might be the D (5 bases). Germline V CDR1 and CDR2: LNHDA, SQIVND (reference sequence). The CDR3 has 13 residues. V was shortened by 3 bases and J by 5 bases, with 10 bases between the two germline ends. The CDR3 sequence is CASSIGAGYGYTF. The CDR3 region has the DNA TGTGCCAGTAGTATTGGGGCAGGGTATGGCTACACCTTC.

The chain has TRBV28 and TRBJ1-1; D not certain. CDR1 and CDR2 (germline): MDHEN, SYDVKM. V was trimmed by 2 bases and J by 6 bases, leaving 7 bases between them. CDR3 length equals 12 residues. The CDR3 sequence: CASSLARSEAFF. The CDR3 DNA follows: TGTGCCAGCAGTTTAGCGAGATCTGAAGCTTTCTTT.

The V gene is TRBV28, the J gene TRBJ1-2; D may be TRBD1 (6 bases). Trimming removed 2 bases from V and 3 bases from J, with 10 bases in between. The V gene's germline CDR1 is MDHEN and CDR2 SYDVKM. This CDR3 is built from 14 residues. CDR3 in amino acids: CASSLGGAYYGYTF. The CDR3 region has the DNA TGTGCCAGCAGTTTAGGGGGCGCATACTATGGCTACACCTTC.

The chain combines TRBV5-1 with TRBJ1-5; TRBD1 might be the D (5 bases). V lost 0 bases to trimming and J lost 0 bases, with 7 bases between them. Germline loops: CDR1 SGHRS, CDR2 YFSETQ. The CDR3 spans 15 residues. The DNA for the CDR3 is TGCGCCAGCAGCTTGGCGGGGGTTAGCAATCAGCCCCAGCATTTT. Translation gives CASSLAGVSNQPQHF.

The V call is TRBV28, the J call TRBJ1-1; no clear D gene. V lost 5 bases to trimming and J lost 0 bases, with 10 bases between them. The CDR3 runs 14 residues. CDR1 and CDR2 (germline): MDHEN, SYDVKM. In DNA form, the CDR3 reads TGTGCCAGCAGTACCGCAGAGGTGAACACTGAAGCTTTCTTT. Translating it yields CASSTAEVNTEAFF.

The CDR3 DNA is TGTGCCAGCAGTCCGGGGACAGGGATCGGCGAGCAGTACTTC. Its translation: CASSPGTGIGEQYF. V usage is TRBV27 and J usage is TRBJ2-7; 9 bases align to TRBD1. Unmatched junction bases numbered 8, after V lost 5 bases and J lost 6 bases. The CDR3 consists of 14 residues. Per germline, CDR1 MNHEY and CDR2 SMNVEV (reference sequence).

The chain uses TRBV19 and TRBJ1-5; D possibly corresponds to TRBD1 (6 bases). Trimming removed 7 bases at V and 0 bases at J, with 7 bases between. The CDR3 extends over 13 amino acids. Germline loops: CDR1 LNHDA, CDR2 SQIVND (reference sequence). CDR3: CASNRDSNQPQHF. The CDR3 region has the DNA TGTGCCAGTAACAGGGATAGCAATCAGCCCCAGCATTTT.

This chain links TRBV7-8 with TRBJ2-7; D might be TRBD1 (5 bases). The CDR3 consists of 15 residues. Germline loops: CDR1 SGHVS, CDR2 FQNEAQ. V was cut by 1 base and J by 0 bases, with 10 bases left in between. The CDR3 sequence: CASSLDQGPSYEQYF. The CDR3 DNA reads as TGTGCCAGCAGCTTAGATCAGGGTCCCTCCTACGAGCAGTACTTC. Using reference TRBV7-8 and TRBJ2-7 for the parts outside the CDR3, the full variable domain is GAGVSQSPRYKVAKRGQDVALRCDPISGHVSLFWYQQALGQGPEFLTYFQNEAQLDKSGLPSDRFFAERPEGSVSTLKIQRTQQEDSAVYLCASSLDQGPSYEQYFGPGTRLTVT.

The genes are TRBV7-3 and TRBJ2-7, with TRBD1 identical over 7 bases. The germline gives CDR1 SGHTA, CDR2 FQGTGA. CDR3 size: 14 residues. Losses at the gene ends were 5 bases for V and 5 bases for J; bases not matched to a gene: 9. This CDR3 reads CASSLSTGHHEQYF. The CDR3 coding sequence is TGTGCCAGCAGCCTCTCGACAGGGCACCACGAGCAGTACTTC.

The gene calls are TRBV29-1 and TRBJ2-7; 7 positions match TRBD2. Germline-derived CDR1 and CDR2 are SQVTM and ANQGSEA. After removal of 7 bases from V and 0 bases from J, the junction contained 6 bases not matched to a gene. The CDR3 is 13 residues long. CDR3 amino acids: CSALASNSYEQYF. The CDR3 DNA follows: TGCAGCGCACTAGCGTCAAACTCCTACGAGCAGTACTTC.

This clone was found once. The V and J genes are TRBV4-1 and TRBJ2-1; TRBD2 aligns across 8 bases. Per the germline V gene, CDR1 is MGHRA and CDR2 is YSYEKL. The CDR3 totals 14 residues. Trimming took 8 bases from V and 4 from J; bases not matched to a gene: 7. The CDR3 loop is CASGSGSGYNEQFF. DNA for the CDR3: TGCGCCAGCGGAAGCGGGAGTGGATACAATGAGCAGTTCTTC.

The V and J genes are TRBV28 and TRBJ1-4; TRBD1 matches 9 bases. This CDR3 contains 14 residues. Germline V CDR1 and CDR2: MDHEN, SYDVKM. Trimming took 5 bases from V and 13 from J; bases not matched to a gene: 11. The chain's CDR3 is CASSNLLTGGALFF. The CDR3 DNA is TGTGCCAGCAGTAATCTATTGACAGGGGGGGCACTGTTTTTT.

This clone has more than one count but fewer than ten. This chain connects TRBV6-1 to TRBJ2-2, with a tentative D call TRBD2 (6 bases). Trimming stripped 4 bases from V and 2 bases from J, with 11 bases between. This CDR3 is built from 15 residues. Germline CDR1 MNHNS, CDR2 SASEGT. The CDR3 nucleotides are TGTGCCAGCAGTGGCGGGACCGGTAACACCGGGGAGCTGTTTTTT. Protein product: CASSGGTGNTGELFF.

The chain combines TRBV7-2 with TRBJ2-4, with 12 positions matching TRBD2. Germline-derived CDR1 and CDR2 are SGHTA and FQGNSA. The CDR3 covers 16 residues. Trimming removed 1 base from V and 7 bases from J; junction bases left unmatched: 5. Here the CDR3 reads CASSLGLAGVGNIQYF. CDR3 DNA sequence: TGTGCCAGCAGCTTAGGACTAGCGGGAGTTGGCAACATTCAGTACTTC.

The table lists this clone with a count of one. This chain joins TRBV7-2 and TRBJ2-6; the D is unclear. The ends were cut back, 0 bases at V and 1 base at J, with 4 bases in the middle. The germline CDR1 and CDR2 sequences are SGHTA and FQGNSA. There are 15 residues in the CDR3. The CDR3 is CASSLARSGANVLTF. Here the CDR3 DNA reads TGTGCCAGCAGCTTAGCTCGGTCTGGGGCCAACGTCCTGACTTTC.

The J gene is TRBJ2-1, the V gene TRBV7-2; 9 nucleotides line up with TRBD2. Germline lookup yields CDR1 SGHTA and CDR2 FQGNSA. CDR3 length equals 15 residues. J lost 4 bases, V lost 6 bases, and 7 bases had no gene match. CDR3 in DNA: TGTGCCAGCAGTAACTGGACTAGCGAGTACAATGAGCAGTTCTTC. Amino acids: CASSNWTSEYNEQFF. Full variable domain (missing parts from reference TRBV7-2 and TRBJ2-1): GAGVSQSPSNKVTEKGKDVELRCDPISGHTALYWYRQSLGQGLEFLIYFQGNSAPDKSGLPSDRFSAERTGGSVSTLTIQRTQQEDSAVYLCASSNWTSEYNEQFFGPGTRLTVL.

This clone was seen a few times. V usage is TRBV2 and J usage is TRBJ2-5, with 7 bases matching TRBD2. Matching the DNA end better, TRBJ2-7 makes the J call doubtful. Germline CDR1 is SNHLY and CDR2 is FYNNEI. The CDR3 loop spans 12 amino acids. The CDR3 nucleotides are TGTGCCAGCAGGGGCGGGAGCTACGAGCAGTACTTC. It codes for CASRGGSYEQYF.